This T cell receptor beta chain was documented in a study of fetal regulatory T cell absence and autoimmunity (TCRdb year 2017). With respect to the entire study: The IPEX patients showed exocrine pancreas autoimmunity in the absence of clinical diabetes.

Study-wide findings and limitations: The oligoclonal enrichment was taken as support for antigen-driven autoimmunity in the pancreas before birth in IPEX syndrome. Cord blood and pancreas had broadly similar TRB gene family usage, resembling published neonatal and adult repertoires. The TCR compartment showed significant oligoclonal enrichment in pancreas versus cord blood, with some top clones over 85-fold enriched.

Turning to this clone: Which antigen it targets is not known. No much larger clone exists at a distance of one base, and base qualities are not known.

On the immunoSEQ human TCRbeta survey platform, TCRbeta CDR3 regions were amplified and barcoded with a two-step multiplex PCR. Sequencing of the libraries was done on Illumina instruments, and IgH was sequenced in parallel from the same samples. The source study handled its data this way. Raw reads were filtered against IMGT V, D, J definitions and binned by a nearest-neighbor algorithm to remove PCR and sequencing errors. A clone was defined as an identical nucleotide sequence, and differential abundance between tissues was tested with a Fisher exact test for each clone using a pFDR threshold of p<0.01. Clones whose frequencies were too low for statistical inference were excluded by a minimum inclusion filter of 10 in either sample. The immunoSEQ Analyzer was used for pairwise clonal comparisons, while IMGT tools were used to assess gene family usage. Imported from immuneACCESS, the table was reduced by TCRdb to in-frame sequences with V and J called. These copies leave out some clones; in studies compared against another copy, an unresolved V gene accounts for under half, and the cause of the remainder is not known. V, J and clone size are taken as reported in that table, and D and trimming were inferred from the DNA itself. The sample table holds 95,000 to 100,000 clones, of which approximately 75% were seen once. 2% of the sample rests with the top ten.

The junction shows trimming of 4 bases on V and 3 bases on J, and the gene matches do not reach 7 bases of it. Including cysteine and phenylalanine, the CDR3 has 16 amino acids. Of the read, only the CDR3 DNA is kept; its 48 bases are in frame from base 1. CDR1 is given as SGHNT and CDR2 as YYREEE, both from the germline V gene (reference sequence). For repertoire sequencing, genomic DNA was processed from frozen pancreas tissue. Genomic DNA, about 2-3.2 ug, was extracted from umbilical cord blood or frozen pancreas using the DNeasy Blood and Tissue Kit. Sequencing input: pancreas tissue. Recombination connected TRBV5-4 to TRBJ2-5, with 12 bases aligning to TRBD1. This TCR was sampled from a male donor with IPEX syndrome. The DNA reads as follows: TGTGCCAGCAGCCGGGACAGGGGGCGGCCCAAAGAGACCCAGTACTTC. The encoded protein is CASSRDRGRPKETQYF.